The clone carrying this T cell receptor beta chain was picked up a small number of times. Its specificity is unknown. The data were taken from a study of cytomegalovirus exposure and HLA in healthy donors. With 60 Vbeta and 13 Jbeta primers, the PCR was carried out. Some clones are missing from TCRdb's copy, which holds only in-frame ones; the method was immunoSEQ multiplex PCR. This sample has some 88,000 clones, with 63% found just once. Per germline, CDR1 KGHSH and CDR2 LQKENI. The CDR3 is made up of 14 amino acids. Trimming took 0 bases from V and 4 from J, leaving 7 bases between them. Study findings and constraints: Fewer N-insertions (relative to the roughly 700-donor mean) were reportedly seen in an Asian-associated ancestry cluster in a later analysis. According to the study, roughly 160 TCR beta chains were cytomegalovirus-associated.

The V and J genes are TRBV18 and TRBJ1-3; D is unclear. Sequencing used PBMCs. This clonotype was sampled from a woman aged 30 to 39 in good health and CMV-seronegative. The CDR3 protein is CASSPPWQGNTIYF. The CDR3 nucleotides read TGTGCCAGCTCACCACCTTGGCAGGGAAACACCATATATTTT. The variable domain in full, completed from reference TRBV18 and TRBJ1-3, reads NAGVMQNPRHLVRRRGQEARLRCSPMKGHSHVYWYRQLPEEGLKFMVYLQKENIIDESGMPKERFSAEFPKEGPSILRIQQVVRGDSAAYFCASSPPWQGNTIYFGEGSWLTVV.